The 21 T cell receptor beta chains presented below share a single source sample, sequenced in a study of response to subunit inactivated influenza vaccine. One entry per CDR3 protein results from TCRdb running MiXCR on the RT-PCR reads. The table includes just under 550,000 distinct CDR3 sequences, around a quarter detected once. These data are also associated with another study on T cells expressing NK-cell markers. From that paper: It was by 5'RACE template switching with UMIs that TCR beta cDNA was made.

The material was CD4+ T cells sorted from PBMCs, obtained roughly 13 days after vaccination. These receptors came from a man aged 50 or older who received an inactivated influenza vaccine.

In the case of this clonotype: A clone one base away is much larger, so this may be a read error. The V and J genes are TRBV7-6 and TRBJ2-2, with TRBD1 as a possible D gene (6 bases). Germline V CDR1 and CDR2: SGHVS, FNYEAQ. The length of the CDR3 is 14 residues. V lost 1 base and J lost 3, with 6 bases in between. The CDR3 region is CASSLEGDTGELFF. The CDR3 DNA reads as TGTGCCAGCAGCTTAGAGGGGGACACCGGGGAGCTGTTTTTT.

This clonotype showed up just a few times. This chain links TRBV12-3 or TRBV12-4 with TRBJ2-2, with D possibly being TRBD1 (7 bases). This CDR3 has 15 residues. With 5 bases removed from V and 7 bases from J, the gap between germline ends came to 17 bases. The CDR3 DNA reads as TGTGCCAGCAGTCAACGACAGGGAGCGGGCGGGGAGCTGTTTTTT. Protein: CASSQRQGAGGELFF.

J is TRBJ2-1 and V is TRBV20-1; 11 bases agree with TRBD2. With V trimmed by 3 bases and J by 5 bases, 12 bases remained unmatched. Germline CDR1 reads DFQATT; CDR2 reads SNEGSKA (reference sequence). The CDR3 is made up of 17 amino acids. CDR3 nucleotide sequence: TGCAGTGCTAGGGCTGATCCCGGGACTAGCGGAGACAATGAGCAGTTCTTC. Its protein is CSARADPGTSGDNEQFF.

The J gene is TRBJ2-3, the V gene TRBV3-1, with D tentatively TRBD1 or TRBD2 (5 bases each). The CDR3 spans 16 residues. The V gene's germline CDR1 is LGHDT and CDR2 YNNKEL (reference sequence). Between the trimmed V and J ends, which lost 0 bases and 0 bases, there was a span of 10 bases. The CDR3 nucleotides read TGTGCCAGCAGCCAAGATCAGGGACGAAGCACAGATACGCAGTATTTT. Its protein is CASSQDQGRSTDTQYF.

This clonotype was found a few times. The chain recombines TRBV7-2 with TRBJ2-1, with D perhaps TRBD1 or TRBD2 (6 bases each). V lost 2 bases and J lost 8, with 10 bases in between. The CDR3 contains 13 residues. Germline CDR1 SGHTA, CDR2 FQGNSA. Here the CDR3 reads CASSLWGADEQFF. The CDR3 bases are TGTGCCAGCAGCTTATGGGGGGCCGATGAGCAGTTCTTC.

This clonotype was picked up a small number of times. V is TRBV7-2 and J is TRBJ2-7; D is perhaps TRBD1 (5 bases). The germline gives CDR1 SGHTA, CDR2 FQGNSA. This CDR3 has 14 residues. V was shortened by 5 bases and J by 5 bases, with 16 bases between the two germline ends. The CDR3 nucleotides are TGTGCCAGCAGCCTCAGGGCCCAACCTCACGAGCAGTACTTC. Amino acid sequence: CASSLRAQPHEQYF.

CDR3 coding DNA: TGTGCCAGCGTCCTAGCGGGAGGTTCCAATGAGCAGTTCTTC. Translated, it gives CASVLAGGSNEQFF. The chain uses TRBV7-9 and TRBJ2-1; TRBD2 aligns across 11 bases. With 8 bases clipped from V and 6 bases from J, the junction kept 6 bases outside the gene matches. Germline assignment: CDR1 SEHNR and CDR2 FQNEAQ (reference sequence). The CDR3 sequence is 14 residues long.

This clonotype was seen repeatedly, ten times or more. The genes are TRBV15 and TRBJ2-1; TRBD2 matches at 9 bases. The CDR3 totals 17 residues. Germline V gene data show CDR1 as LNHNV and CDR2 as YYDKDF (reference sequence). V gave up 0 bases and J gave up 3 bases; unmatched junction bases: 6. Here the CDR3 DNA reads TGTGCCACCAGCAGAGATACCCCAGCGGGAGGCTACAATGAGCAGTTCTTC. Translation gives CATSRDTPAGGYNEQFF.

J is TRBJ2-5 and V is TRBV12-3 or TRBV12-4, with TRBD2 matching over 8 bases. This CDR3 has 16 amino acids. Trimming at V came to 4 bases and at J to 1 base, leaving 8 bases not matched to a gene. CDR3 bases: TGTGCCAGCAGTTCAAGGACTAGCCGGAGCCAAGAGACCCAGTACTTC. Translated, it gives CASSSRTSRSQETQYF.

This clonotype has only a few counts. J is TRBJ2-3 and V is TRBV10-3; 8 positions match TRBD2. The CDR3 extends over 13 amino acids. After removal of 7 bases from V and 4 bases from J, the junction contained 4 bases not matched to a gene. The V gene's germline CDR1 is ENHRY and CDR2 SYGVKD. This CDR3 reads CAINAGGSDTQYF. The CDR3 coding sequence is TGTGCCATCAACGCGGGAGGCTCAGATACGCAGTATTTT.

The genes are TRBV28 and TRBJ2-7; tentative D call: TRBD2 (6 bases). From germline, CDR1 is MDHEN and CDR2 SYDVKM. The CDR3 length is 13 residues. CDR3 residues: CTTLALTSYEQYF. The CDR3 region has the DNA TGTACCACGCTAGCGTTGACTTCCTACGAGCAGTACTTC.

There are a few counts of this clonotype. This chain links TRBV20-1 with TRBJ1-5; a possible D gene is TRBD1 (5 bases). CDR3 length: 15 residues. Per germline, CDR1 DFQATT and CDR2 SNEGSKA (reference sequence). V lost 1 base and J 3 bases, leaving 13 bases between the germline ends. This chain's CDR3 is CSARVRGPTNQPQHF. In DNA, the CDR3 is TGCAGTGCTAGAGTTAGGGGTCCCACCAATCAGCCCCAGCATTTT.

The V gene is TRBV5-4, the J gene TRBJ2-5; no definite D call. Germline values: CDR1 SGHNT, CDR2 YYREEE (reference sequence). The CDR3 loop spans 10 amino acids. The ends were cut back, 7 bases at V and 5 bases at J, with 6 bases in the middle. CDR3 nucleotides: TGTGCCAGCGGGATGGAGACCCAGTACTTC. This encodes CASGMETQYF.

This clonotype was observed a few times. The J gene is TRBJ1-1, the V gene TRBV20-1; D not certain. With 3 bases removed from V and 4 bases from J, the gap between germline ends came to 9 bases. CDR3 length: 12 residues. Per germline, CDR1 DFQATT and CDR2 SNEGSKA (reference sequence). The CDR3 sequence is CSASFGGTEAFF. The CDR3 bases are TGCAGTGCTAGTTTCGGTGGCACTGAAGCTTTCTTT.

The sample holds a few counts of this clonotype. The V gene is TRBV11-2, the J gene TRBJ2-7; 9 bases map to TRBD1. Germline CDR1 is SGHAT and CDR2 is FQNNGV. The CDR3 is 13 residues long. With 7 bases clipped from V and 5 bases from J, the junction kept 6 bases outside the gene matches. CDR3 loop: CASNRQGGDEQYF. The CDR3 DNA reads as TGTGCCAGCAACCGACAGGGGGGAGACGAGCAGTACTTC.

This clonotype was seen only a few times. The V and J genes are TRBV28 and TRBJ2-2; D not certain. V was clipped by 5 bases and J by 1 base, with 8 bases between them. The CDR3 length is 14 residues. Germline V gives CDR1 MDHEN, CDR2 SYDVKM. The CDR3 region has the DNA TGTGCCAGCAGTGCCTCAGGGAACACCGGGGAGCTGTTTTTT. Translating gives CASSASGNTGELFF.

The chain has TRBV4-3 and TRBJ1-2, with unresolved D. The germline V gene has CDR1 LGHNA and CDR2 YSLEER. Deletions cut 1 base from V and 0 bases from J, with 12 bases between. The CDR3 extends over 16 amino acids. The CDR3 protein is CASSQVPAGANYGYTF. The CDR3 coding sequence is TGCGCCAGCAGCCAAGTGCCGGCTGGAGCTAACTATGGCTACACCTTC.

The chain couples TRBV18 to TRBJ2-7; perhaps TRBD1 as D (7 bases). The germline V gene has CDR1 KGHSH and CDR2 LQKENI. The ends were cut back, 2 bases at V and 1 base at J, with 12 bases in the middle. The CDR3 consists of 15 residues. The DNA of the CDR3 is TGTGCCAGCTCACCATCGCAGGGGGGATCCTACGAGCAGTACTTC. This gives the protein CASSPSQGGSYEQYF.

CDR3 sequence: CASSLLGQGAQGYTF. The CDR3 coding sequence is TGTGCCAGCAGTTTATTGGGACAGGGGGCTCAGGGCTACACCTTC. The chain has TRBV27 and TRBJ1-2; 12 bases fit TRBD1. Germline V lookup: CDR1 MNHEY, CDR2 SMNVEV (reference sequence). The junction had 5 bases not matched to a gene; V was cut back by 1 base and J by 8 bases. CDR3 length: 15 amino acids.

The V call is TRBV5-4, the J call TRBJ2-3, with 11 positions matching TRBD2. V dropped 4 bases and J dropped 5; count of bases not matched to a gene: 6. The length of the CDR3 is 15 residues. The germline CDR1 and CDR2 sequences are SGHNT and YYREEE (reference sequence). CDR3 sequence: CASSVSGRAIDTQYF. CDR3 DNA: TGTGCCAGCAGCGTTAGCGGGAGGGCCATAGATACGCAGTATTTT.

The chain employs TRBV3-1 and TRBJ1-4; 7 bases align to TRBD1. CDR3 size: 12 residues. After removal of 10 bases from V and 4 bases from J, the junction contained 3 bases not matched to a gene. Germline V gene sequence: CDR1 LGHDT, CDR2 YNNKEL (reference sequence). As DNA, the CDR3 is TGTGCCACCCGGGACAGTAATGAAAAACTGTTTTTT. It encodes CATRDSNEKLFF.